This T cell receptor (beta chain) is drawn from a study of cytomegalovirus exposure and HLA in healthy donors. Study results and limitations: A later analysis reportedly found that, within productive TCRs, an Asian-associated ancestry cluster had fewer N-insertions than the mean observed across the approximately 700 donors.

A note on this clone: The antigen remains unidentified.

Vbeta (60) and Jbeta (13) primers were used in the PCR. TCRdb keeps only in-frame clones here, not all; method: immunoSEQ multiplex PCR. The sample carries over 110,000 clones, around 79% recorded once. V shed 5 bases and J shed 4 bases, with 12 bases lying between them. CDR3 length equals 14 residues. The V gene's germline CDR1 is SGHVS and CDR2 FQNEAQ. This clonotype was obtained from a man aged 18 to 29 in good health and CMV-seronegative. The chain carries TRBV7-8 and TRBJ1-3, with no clear D. The sample was PBMCs. The chain's CDR3 is CASSTPPGGNTIYF. CDR3 DNA: TGTGCCAGCAGCACCCCCCCGGGAGGAAACACCATATATTTT. The full variable domain, with the rest looked up from reference TRBV7-8 and TRBJ1-3, is GAGVSQSPRYKVAKRGQDVALRCDPISGHVSLFWYQQALGQGPEFLTYFQNEAQLDKSGLPSDRFFAERPEGSVSTLKIQRTQQEDSAVYLCASSTPPGGNTIYFGEGSWLTVV.